This TCR beta chain stems from a study of cytomegalovirus exposure and HLA in healthy donors (dated by TCRdb to the late 2010s). As for the study more broadly: An earlier analysis of 587 of the donors reported over 250 Gb of sequence data and 117 million unique TCR beta sequences obtained from some 170 million T cells. An early release covering roughly 600 HLA-typed donors comprised about 320 gigabases of sequencing data and tens of millions of unique TCR sequences. Of the roughly 400 genotyped donors, roughly 80% were placed in the genetic ancestry cluster associated with self-reported Caucasian donors. The aim of the study was to test whether cataloging public T cell receptors could identify signatures of past pathogen exposure. The T cell repertoires of 670 or so subjects were profiled by immunosequencing and related to cytomegalovirus serostatus. In addition to the first cohort of 666 subjects, a separate validation cohort of some 120 different subjects was used. To predict cytomegalovirus infection status, the study combined high-throughput TCR immunosequencing, statistical association of individual TCRs with disease status, and machine learning. A later analysis re-examined previously published TCR beta repertoires from just over 650 donors and added high-resolution HLA genotyping to investigate patterns of TCR occurrence. The later analysis used no new phenotypic data to find candidate immune exposures, relying instead on TCR beta sequences and their occurrence across donors. An earlier analysis of 587 of the donors used high-throughput TCR beta sequencing to judge whether each TCR beta V gene segment behaved as functional or pseudogenic. Donor age, sex, ethnicity and CMV serostatus were collected together with the repertoire data. Genome-wide SNP genotypes for about three fifths of the roughly 700 donors were used in a later genetic analysis, which treated that subset as a discovery cohort. Every discovery cohort repertoire had been produced on one sequencing platform. Both class I and class II loci were covered by HLA typing, at four-digit resolution. The number of typed donors differed by locus: about 629-640 for A, B, C, DRB1 and DQB1; approximately 540 for DQA1; around 580 for DPA1; and around 490 for DPB1. Roughly 5 DR-DQ haplotypes were handled as single units for association and clustering because linkage in the cohort was strong. Among around 400 genotyped donors of the cohort, an average of approximately 240,000 unique TCR beta nucleotide sequences was sequenced per donor, of which about 18% were non-productive.

On the study overall, not on this receptor specifically: A further reported finding was that TCR beta sequences accurately predicted the HLA-A and HLA-B alleles for most subjects in the first cohort. In vitro tests confirmed that a few of the cytomegalovirus-associated TCR beta chains recognize cytomegalovirus antigens. At a false discovery rate of 0.05, a later analysis linked 15,000 to 20,000 TCR beta sequences to specific HLA alleles. Compared with the roughly 700-donor mean, donors in an Asian-associated ancestry cluster had fewer N-insertions in productive TCRs, according to a later genetic analysis. A later analysis found that HLA-associated TCR beta chains were more clonally expanded and had lower generation probabilities than equally common non-associated chains. A total of 150 to 200 TCR beta chains were listed by the study as associated with cytomegalovirus. The only immune exposure information available for the cohort was CMV serostatus. Because the 87-base-pair reads could not distinguish some IMGT-functional V segments, including TRBV6-2 and TRBV6-3, those segments were excluded. In a later analysis, the rate of TCR association differed among HLA loci, with DRB1 alleles having the most associated TCRs and HLA-C alleles having the fewest. Most TCR sequences were seen in very few donors, while some public TCRs were found in many individuals. An association between a missense DCLRE1C variant and V-gene and J-gene trimming of TCR beta chains was found in a later genetic analysis and replicated in an independent cohort. A cluster of highly shared sequence variants was judged likely to represent a technical artifact of the sequencing pipeline. Most CMV-associated TCR beta chains appeared to be HLA-restricted in a later analysis, and the HLA associations seemed to be driven largely by CMV exposure. In this cohort, only TCR beta chains were sequenced, and detectable features were limited by the absence of alpha or paired-chain data. In both the original and validation cohorts, the classifier was reported to diagnose cytomegalovirus status with high specificity and sensitivity. When HLA alleles, especially DR and DQ, strongly co-occurred, attributing TCR associations to individual alleles was difficult. Because counts were too low, seventeen rarely observed V segments, including chromosome 9 orphons, were left out of the earlier analysis of 587 of the donors. An earlier analysis of some 590 of the donors showed that most TCR beta V segments appeared in productive rearrangements either about 90% or about 30% of the time, which broadly matched IMGT annotations. Because HLA typing was missing for some donors at each locus, association tests included only the typed subset. Presence/absence analyses assumed roughly uniform sequencing depth across donors, an assumption that may not hold. The authors suggested that the approach could potentially be extended to other disease states and immunological phenotypes. According to a later analysis, parvovirus B19, influenza, CMV and Epstein-Barr virus appeared linked to several top co-occurrence clusters. Linkage disequilibrium might explain the correlated functional status among segregating V segments, but an unknown experimental factor could not be ruled out.

As encoded in the germline V gene, CDR1 is SGHAT while CDR2 is FQNNGV. Spanning cysteine to phenylalanine, the CDR3 consists of 12 amino acids. Only the CDR3 region is kept as DNA, spanning 36 bases read in frame from base 1. Deletion took 4 bases off V and 4 bases off J, with a span of 7 bases between the germline ends. This clone occurred a few times. Its antigen is currently not known. No base qualities exist here, and no much larger clone lies one base off it. This sample includes further DNA sequences coding for the same CDR3. The cohort consisted of hundreds of healthy bone marrow donors. Cohort members were all nominally healthy when sampled, although unrecorded immune exposures were likely present. The donor was CMV seronegative and was included in the group of 352 seronegative cohort members. Every donor gave a peripheral blood sample, and the peripheral blood mononuclear cells from that sample were used for TCR beta sequencing. Genomic DNA was extracted from the blood cell samples with the Qiagen DNeasy Blood Extraction Kit.

The method behind the library was the immunoSEQ multiplex PCR assay. The multiplex PCR relied on a mix of 60 forward primers for TCR Vbeta segments and 13 reverse primers for TCR Jbeta segments. A multiplex PCR assay on genomic DNA amplified the CDR3 region of rearranged TCR beta genes. The Illumina HiSeq System was used to sequence the amplified TCR beta libraries as 87-base-pair reads. As for how the authors treated the data: Across the 670 or so repertoires, a later analysis counted roughly 84 million unique TCR beta chains, roughly 11 million of which were shared by at least two donors. Raw reads were error-corrected and collapsed into unique sequences by a nearest-neighbor algorithm in which closely related sequences were merged to remove PCR and sequencing errors. To assign V, D and J gene segments, CDR3 sequences were aligned to IMGT reference sequences. For a sequence to be retained, a match of at least six nucleotides to both a V gene segment and a J gene segment was required. Rearrangements were classified as productive when the CDR3 lacked stop codons and remained in frame with V and J, and all other rearrangements were classified as non-productive. CDR3 was defined by IMGT convention, running from the second conserved V-encoded cysteine to the conserved J-encoded phenylalanine. The earlier analysis of some 540 of the donors excluded any sequence lacking an unambiguous match to a single V gene segment. In an earlier analysis of 587 of the donors, V segments were called functional above 56.7% productive rearrangements and were called segregating when the between-donor standard deviation exceeded 5%. A statistical classification framework was built to diagnose cytomegalovirus status from the catalog of TCR beta chain sequences. A later analysis assigned V and J genes by comparing TCR nucleotide sequences with IMGT/GENE-DB human TR gene sequences. Using the TCRdist pipeline, a later analysis assigned CDR3 sequences along with most-parsimonious VDJ recombination scenarios. A later analysis defined each TCR beta chain by its CDR3 amino acid sequence plus V-gene family, and excluded reads lacking a unique V-gene family. In a later analysis, 500 to 700 highly shared, low-generation-probability nucleotide sequences were removed to address suspected cross-contamination and a sequencing artifact. In a later analysis, a clonal expansion index was calculated for each public chain from normalized within-repertoire ranks of inferred template counts. Generation probabilities in a later analysis came from a VDJ recombination model fitted to out-of-frame rearrangements, and those results were checked against IGoR. In a later analysis, TCR-TCR, TCR-HLA and TCR-CMV co-occurrence was scored with hypergeometric tests, and a repertoire-size bias correction was applied to TCR pairs. False discovery rates were estimated in a later analysis by permuting HLA or CMV assignments 20 times. A later analysis grouped co-occurring TCRs with DBSCAN, adding TCRdist sequence similarity when clustering within HLA-allele-positive subsets. Repertoires with fewer than 30,000 or more than 120,000 public chains, plus five repertoires with anomalous nucleotide sharing, were excluded from co-occurrence clustering. The table was pulled from immuneACCESS by TCRdb, which kept in-frame rearrangements only. Such tables lose some clones; where checked, under half of the loss comes from unresolved V genes, and the rest has no known cause. V and J calls and clone size are as listed in that table; D and trimming were resolved from the DNA. This sample holds 55,000 to 80,000 clones; roughly 80% were observed only once. The biggest ten clones account for under 3% of the sample.

This clonotype was obtained from a woman between 25 and 40 years old in good health and CMV-seronegative. Recombination linked TRBV11-2 to TRBJ1-1, with a tentative D gene TRBD1 over 5 matching bases. The sequenced material came from PBMCs. CDR3 protein: CASSWGGTEAFF. The nucleotides are TGTGCCAGCAGCTGGGGGGGCACTGAAGCTTTCTTT.